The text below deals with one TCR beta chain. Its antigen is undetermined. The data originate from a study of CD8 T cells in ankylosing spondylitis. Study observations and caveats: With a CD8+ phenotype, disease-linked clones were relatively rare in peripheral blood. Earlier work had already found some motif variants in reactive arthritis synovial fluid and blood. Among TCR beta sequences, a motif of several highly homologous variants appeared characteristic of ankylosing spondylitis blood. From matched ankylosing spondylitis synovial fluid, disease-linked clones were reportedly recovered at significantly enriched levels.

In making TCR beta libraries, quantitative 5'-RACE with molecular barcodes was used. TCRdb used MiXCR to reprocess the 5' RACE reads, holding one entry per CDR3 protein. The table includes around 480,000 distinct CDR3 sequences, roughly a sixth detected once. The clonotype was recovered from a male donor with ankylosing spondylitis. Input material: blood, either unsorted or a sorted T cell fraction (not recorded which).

CDR3 in amino acids: CASSIGARNEKLFF. The CDR3 bases are TGTGCCAGCTCTATAGGGGCCAGAAATGAAAAACTGTTTTTT. V usage is TRBV11-2 and J usage is TRBJ1-4; weak D call: TRBD1 (5 bases). This CDR3 has 14 amino acids. V dropped 8 bases and J dropped 5 bases, with 15 bases sitting between them. Germline CDR1 reads SGHAT; CDR2 reads FQNNGV.